This TCR beta chain derives from a study of naive and memory T cell subsets. The beta constant-region primer was an equimolar mix of two oligonucleotides covering TRBC1 and TRBC2. A 12-nucleotide UMI and the SP2 primer were added to the cDNA 3' end by oligonucleotide ligation. TCRdb passed the UMI-ligation and nested PCR reads through MiXCR, listing each CDR3 protein once. The profile shows around 160,000 distinct CDR3 sequences, 15% to 20% of them singletons. This clonotype was recorded a few times. No antigen is known for it. Germline lookup yields CDR1 SGHDT and CDR2 YYEEEE. The V segment lost 5 bases and the J segment 4 bases; nucleotides outside the gene matches: 8. CDR3 length equals 14 residues. Findings of the study overall: Each distinct alpha or beta sequence counts as one clonotype. In naive cells, over 95% of TCR sequences were seen only once.

The V call is TRBV5-6, the J call TRBJ1-1, with 7 nucleotides matching TRBD1. The sequence derives from a human donor in good health. The material sequenced was naive CD4+ T cells from blood. The DNA for the CDR3 is TGTGCCAGCAGGATTGACAGGGAGAGCACTGAAGCTTTCTTT. This sequence encodes CASRIDRESTEAFF.